These T cell receptor beta chains were read from a single sample in a study of chemoradiotherapy in HPV16-positive cancers. Measured with immunoSEQ multiplex PCR; TCRdb has only the in-frame clones, and not every one. The sample contains some 13,000 clones, more than 75% of which appear only once. Sequenced here: blood, sampled from a patient who underwent chemoradiotherapy. Receptor source: a human donor with HPV-associated anogenital cancer. Both conserved end residues are part of each CDR3. The D gene is left open where the match is weak. Not every row has a clone size; where given, it reads once, few, many or a size class.

>TRBD2|-|TRBV9|TRBJ2-2
CASSLLSGGAGGELFF
TGTGCCAGCAGCTTGCTCAGCGGGGGGGCTGGCGGGGAGCTGTTTTTT
>-|-|TRBV15|TRBJ2-3
CATRRNREGTDTQYF
TGTGCCACCAGGAGAAACAGGGAAGGGACAGATACGCAGTATTTT
>TRBD2|once|TRBV5-5|TRBJ2-3
CASSLVIAGGVDTQYF
TGTGCCAGCAGCTTGGTGATAGCGGGGGGAGTAGATACGCAGTATTTT
>-|-|TRBV7-9|TRBJ2-3
CASSLAHGGGMADTQYF
TGTGCCAGCAGCTTAGCGCACGGAGGGGGAATGGCAGATACGCAGTATTTT
>-|-|TRBV7-8|TRBJ1-1
CASSSLGMFEAFF
TGTGCCAGCAGCTCCCTGGGAATGTTTGAAGCTTTCTTT
>-|-|TRBV2|TRBJ1-2
CASSGQEHGYTF
TGTGCCAGCAGTGGACAGGAACATGGCTACACCTTC
>-|-|TRBV7-2|TRBJ1-3
CASSPTGNTIYF
TGTGCCAGCAGCCCAACAGGAAACACCATATATTTT
>-|few|TRBV30|TRBJ1-1
CAWKGLPTEAFF
TGTGCCTGGAAGGGTTTACCGACTGAAGCTTTCTTT
>-|-|TRBV5-3|TRBJ1-5
CARSSYFGGRASQNQPQHF
TGTGCCAGAAGCTCCTACTTCGGGGGCAGAGCCTCACAGAATCAGCCCCAGCATTTT
>TRBD1|-|TRBV5-1|TRBJ1-6
CASSPQGAPLHF
TGCGCCAGCAGTCCGCAGGGGGCGCCCCTCCACTTT
>TRBD2|-|TRBV7-2|TRBJ2-1
CASSLTFGASGGFYNEQFF
TGTGCCAGCAGCCTAACCTTTGGGGCTAGCGGGGGGTTCTACAATGAGCAGTTCTTC
>-|-|TRBV5-1|TRBJ2-6
CASSLDISGANVLTF
TGCGCCAGCAGCTTGGACATCTCTGGGGCCAACGTCCTGACTTTC
>TRBD2|-|TRBV12-5|TRBJ2-7
CASGRPGLAGAGEQYF
TGTGCTAGTGGCCGACCGGGACTAGCGGGTGCGGGCGAGCAGTACTTC
>-|-|TRBV9|TRBJ2-2
CASSTGGTTGTGELFF
TGTGCCAGCAGCACAGGCGGCACAACGGGGACCGGGGAGCTGTTTTTT
>-|-|TRBV20-1|TRBJ1-1
CSGSDTEAFF
TGCAGTGGGTCAGACACTGAAGCTTTCTTT
>TRBD1|-|TRBV6-1|TRBJ1-5
CASRRWDRVNQPQHF
TGTGCCAGCAGGAGATGGGACAGAGTCAATCAGCCCCAGCATTTT
>-|-|TRBV7-2|TRBJ1-6
CASSPTGRKDSPLHF
TGTGCCAGCAGCCCTACAGGGCGGAAGGATTCACCCCTCCACTTT
>TRBD2|once|TRBV2|TRBJ2-1
CASTLAGNEQFF
TGTGCCAGCACCCTAGCGGGGAATGAGCAGTTCTTC
>-|-|TRBV4-1|TRBJ1-5
CASSQDSDLGAYQPQHF
TGCGCCAGCAGCCAAGATTCTGATTTGGGGGCTTATCAGCCCCAGCATTTT
>TRBD2|-|TRBV18|TRBJ2-7
CASSPRSGGASYEQYF
TGTGCCAGCTCACCACGGAGCGGGGGGGCCTCCTACGAGCAGTACTTC
>-|few|TRBV6-5|TRBJ1-5
CASSAYRAGQPQHF
TGTGCCAGCAGTGCCTACAGGGCAGGACAGCCCCAGCATTTT
>TRBD2|once|TRBV4-2|TRBJ2-7
CASSQPASGVRIYEQYF
TGTGCCAGCAGCCAACCCGCTAGCGGGGTTCGAATTTACGAGCAGTACTTC
>-|-|TRBV27|TRBJ2-5
CASSLSWTQETQYF
TGTGCCAGCAGTTTATCATGGACCCAAGAGACCCAGTACTTC
>-|-|TRBV28|TRBJ2-1
CASSDLSGVQFF
TGTGCCAGCAGTGACTTGTCCGGGGTCCAGTTCTTC
>-|-|TRBV25-1|TRBJ1-2
CASSEVGAGNYGYTF
TGTGCCAGCAGTGAAGTGGGCGCAGGGAACTATGGCTACACCTTC
>-|-|TRBV5-1|TRBJ1-1
CASSPGRRVSEAFF
TGCGCCAGCAGCCCCGGTCGTAGAGTCTCTGAAGCTTTCTTT
>-|once|TRBV6-1|TRBJ1-2
CASSEMAGNYGYTF
TGTGCCAGCAGTGAAATGGCAGGGAACTATGGCTACACCTTC
>-|-|TRBV18|TRBJ2-2
CASSPRGSDSGELFF
TGTGCCAGCTCACCTAGGGGTTCCGATTCCGGGGAGCTGTTTTTT
>TRBD1|-|TRBV6-5|TRBJ1-1
CASSNLDRGRTEAFF
TGTGCCAGCAGTAACCTGGACAGGGGAAGAACTGAAGCTTTCTTT
>-|few|TRBV10-1|TRBJ2-7
CASSEGNSYEQYF
TGCGCCAGCAGTGAGGGCAACTCCTACGAGCAGTACTTC
>-|-|TRBV5-6|TRBJ1-2
CASSSRVDYGYTF
TGTGCCAGCAGCTCCAGGGTAGACTATGGCTACACCTTC
>TRBD1|-|TRBV7-2|TRBJ1-1
CASSQDRAEAFF
TGTGCCAGCAGTCAAGACAGGGCTGAAGCTTTCTTT
>-|few|TRBV29-1|TRBJ1-1
CSVARTGNTEAFF
TGCAGCGTTGCCCGCACAGGGAACACTGAAGCTTTCTTT
>-|-|TRBV7-2|TRBJ1-1
CASSSQSLGRTEAFF
TGTGCCAGCAGCTCCCAGTCCTTAGGCCGCACTGAAGCTTTCTTT
>-|-|TRBV11-1|TRBJ2-5
CASSLAQGTQETQYF
TGTGCCAGCAGCTTAGCCCAGGGAACACAAGAGACCCAGTACTTC
>-|-|TRBV5-1|TRBJ2-1
CASSVYNEQFF
TGCGCCAGCAGCGTCTACAATGAGCAGTTCTTC
>TRBD1|-|TRBV2|TRBJ2-5
CASSPGTGEETQYF
TGTGCCAGCAGTCCCGGGACAGGGGAAGAGACCCAGTACTTC
>-|-|TRBV5-5|TRBJ2-7
CASSRTIYEQYF
TGTGCCAGCAGCAGGACTATTTACGAGCAGTACTTC
>TRBD1|once|TRBV19|TRBJ1-5
CASSTTGGGGQPQHF
TGTGCCAGTAGTACGACAGGGGGCGGTGGTCAGCCCCAGCATTTT
>-|-|TRBV2|TRBJ2-3
CASSTQRADTQYF
TGTGCCAGCAGTACACAGAGGGCAGATACGCAGTATTTT
>-|-|TRBV19|TRBJ1-5
CASSRLQHNQPQHF
TGTGCCAGTAGCCGGTTACAGCACAATCAGCCCCAGCATTTT
>TRBD1|-|TRBV5-6|TRBJ1-3
CASSWPRQGGGNTIYF
TGTGCCAGCAGCTGGCCCCGACAGGGCGGTGGAAACACCATATATTTT